This T cell receptor (beta chain) was found in a study of T-cell memory formation after mild COVID-19. About the research overall: TCR clusters largely stayed donor specific. Study conclusions and caveats: Whether second-wave clones peaking at day 37 were SARS-CoV-2 specific went unconfirmed. Memory cells collected pre-infection included some clones that later responded, suggesting cross-reactive memory joined.

The CDR3 is 14 residues long. The ends lost 5 bases at V and 5 bases at J; junction bases unmatched: 4. Per germline, CDR1 SNHLY and CDR2 FYNNEI. MiXCR was run by TCRdb on the 5' RACE reads, yielding one entry per CDR3 protein. This sample yields roughly 250,000 distinct CDR3 sequences, of which less than 20% are seen a single time; approximately 3.4% belongs to the top ten. A few counts support this clonotype. Its antigen is not known. The chain recombines TRBV2 with TRBJ1-4, with TRBD1 matching over 8 bases. Sequenced sample: PBMCs or a T cell subset sorted from them (not recorded which). The sequence was obtained from a man between 18 and 35 years old who had mild COVID-19 (a few samples of this study predate the infection). Cell type and time point are not known. The CDR3: CASSRDRRNEKLFF. The DNA for the CDR3 is TGTGCCAGCAGTCGGGACAGGAGGAATGAAAAACTGTTTTTT.